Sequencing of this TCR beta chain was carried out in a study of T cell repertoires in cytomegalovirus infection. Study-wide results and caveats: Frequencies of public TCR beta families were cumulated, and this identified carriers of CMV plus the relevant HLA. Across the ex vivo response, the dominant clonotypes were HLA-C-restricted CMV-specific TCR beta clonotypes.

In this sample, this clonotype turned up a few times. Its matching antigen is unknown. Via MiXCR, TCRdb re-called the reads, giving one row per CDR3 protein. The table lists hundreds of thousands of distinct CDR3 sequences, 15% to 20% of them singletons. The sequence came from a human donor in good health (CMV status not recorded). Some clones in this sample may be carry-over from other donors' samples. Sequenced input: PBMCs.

The CDR3 region has the DNA TGCAGTGCTCCCCCGCGGCTAGGCTCCTACAATGAGCAGTTCTTC. Translation: CSAPPRLGSYNEQFF. This chain joins TRBV20-1 and TRBJ2-1; the D is unclear. V gave up 5 bases and J gave up 0 bases, with 14 bases separating them. The CDR3 is 15 residues long. CDR1 and CDR2 (germline): DFQATT, SNEGSKA (reference sequence).